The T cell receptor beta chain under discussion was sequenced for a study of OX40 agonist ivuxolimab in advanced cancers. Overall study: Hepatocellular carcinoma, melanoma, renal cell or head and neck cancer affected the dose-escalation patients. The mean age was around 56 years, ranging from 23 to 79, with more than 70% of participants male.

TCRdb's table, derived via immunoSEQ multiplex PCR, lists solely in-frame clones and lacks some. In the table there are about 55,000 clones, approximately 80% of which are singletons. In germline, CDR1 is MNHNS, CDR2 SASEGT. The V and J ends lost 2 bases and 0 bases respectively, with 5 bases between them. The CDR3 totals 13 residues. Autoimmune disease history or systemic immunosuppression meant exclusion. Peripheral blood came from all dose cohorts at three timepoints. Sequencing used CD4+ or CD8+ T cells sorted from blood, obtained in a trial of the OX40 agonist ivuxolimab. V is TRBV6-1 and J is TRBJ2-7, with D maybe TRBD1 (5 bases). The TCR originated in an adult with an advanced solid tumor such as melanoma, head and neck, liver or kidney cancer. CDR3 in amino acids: CASSEQGSYEQYF. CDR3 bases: TGTGCCAGCAGTGAACAGGGCTCCTACGAGCAGTACTTC.